These 10 T cell receptor beta chains were sequenced from one sample in a study of beta chain features in type 1 diabetes. Overall study results and limits: Shorter TCRB CDR3s, moderately but significantly so, were found in Type 1 diabetes patients in all four CD4+ subsets.

Their specific antigens are unknown. Expressed TCRB transcripts were sequenced because the isolated RNA had all been reverse transcribed beforehand. Generated by immunoSEQ multiplex PCR, the TCRdb table keeps only in-frame clones and is missing some. Of a few hundred thousand clones in the sample, 9.6% were seen once. Sequenced: central memory CD4+ T cells from blood. These receptors were collected from a man younger than 45 with type 1 diabetes.

This clone was detected only a few times. The CDR3 DNA follows: TGTGCCAGCAGGGAGGGGGACAGTCATAGCTATGGCTACACCTTC. Protein product: CASREGDSHSYGYTF. V is TRBV2 and J is TRBJ1-2; 7 nucleotides agree with TRBD1. The CDR3 sequence is 15 residues long. Germline V gives CDR1 SNHLY, CDR2 FYNNEI. The junction had 11 bases not matched to a gene; V was cut back by 6 bases and J by 4 bases.

The rearrangement links TRBV9 to TRBJ2-6; the match to TRBD1 covers 10 bases. The CDR3 loop spans 17 amino acids. The germline V gene encodes CDR1 SGDLS and CDR2 YYNGEE. Germline trimming cut 3 bases from V and 3 bases from J; bases unmatched to any gene: 6. In DNA, the CDR3 is TGTGCCAGCAGCGGCGGACAGGGGGGAAGTGGGGCCAACGTCCTGACTTTC. Residues: CASSGGQGGSGANVLTF.

This clone came up a few times. The chain carries TRBV14 and TRBJ2-3; D may be TRBD1 (5 bases). Germline CDR1 reads SGHDN; CDR2 reads FVKESK. The CDR3 extends over 16 amino acids. Between the trimmed V and J ends, which lost 4 bases and 1 base, there was a span of 15 bases. CDR3 sequence: CASSPTWGGGTDTQYF. CDR3 in DNA: TGTGCCAGCAGCCCGACTTGGGGCGGAGGCACAGATACGCAGTATTTT.

J is TRBJ1-6 and V is TRBV4-3; maybe TRBD1 (5 bases). Germline-derived CDR1 and CDR2 are LGHNA and YSLEER. Between the trimmed V and J ends, which lost 0 bases and 10 bases, there was a span of 13 bases. The CDR3 spans 15 residues. CDR3 in DNA: TGCGCCAGCAGCCAAGATCCGGGACTCGGATCACCCCTCCACTTT. Translated: CASSQDPGLGSPLHF.

This clone turned up a few times. For the CDR3, the DNA is TGTGCCAGCTCACCGAGGGAGGGCTTAACCTACAATGAGCAGTTCTTC. Its protein is CASSPREGLTYNEQFF. The rearrangement links TRBV18 to TRBJ2-1, with 7 bases aligning to TRBD2. With V trimmed by 3 bases and J by 2 bases, 7 bases remained unmatched. CDR3 length: 16 residues. Germline V lookup: CDR1 KGHSH, CDR2 LQKENI.

The genes are TRBV2 and TRBJ2-5, with no clear D. The ends were cut back, 3 bases at V and 2 bases at J, with 7 bases in the middle. Germline CDR1 reads SNHLY; CDR2 reads FYNNEI. This CDR3 is 13 amino acids long. CDR3: CASSDRPQETQYF. The DNA of the CDR3 is TGTGCCAGCAGTGACAGACCTCAAGAGACCCAGTACTTC.

This clone was counted many times. The rearrangement joins TRBV10-3 to TRBJ2-7; 11 nucleotides align to TRBD2. Looked up from germline, CDR1 is ENHRY and CDR2 is SYGVKD. Unmatched junction bases numbered 7, after V lost 2 bases and J lost 4 bases. CDR3 length: 16 residues. CDR3 in DNA: TGTGCCATCAGTGAGGGGGGGACTAGCGGAGTATACGAGCAGTACTTC. It codes for CAISEGGTSGVYEQYF.

Comment on this clone: One end of the junction varies from germline; a read error may be responsible. J is TRBJ1-5 and V is TRBV7-7, with a tentative D call TRBD1 (6 bases). Looked up from germline, CDR1 is SSHAT and CDR2 is FNYEAQ (reference sequence). The CDR3 spans 20 residues. The CDR3 loop is CASSLAKGQRGLNGNQPQHF. The DNA for the CDR3 is TGTGCTAGCAGCTTAGCCAAAGGACAGCGGGGCCTTAATGGCAATCAGCCCCAGCATTTT.

This clone was seen only a few times. The rearrangement uses TRBV30 and TRBJ2-2; no reliable D call. With 4 bases removed from V and 5 bases from J, the gap between germline ends came to 11 bases. The CDR3 extends over 13 amino acids. Germline-derived CDR1 and CDR2 are GTSNPN and SVGIG (reference sequence). The CDR3 loop reads CAWNTHGTGELFF. The DNA for the CDR3 is TGTGCCTGGAACACCCATGGGACCGGGGAGCTGTTTTTT.

This clone has ten or more counts. The same CDR3 also results from other DNA sequences found in this sample. The CDR3 here is CASSLLGQGYEQYF. The CDR3 DNA reads as TGTGCCAGCAGTTTATTGGGCCAGGGCTACGAGCAGTACTTC. The rearrangement uses TRBV27 and TRBJ2-7, with a tentative D call TRBD1 (5 bases). CDR1 and CDR2 (germline): MNHEY, SMNVEV (reference sequence). The CDR3 length is 14 residues. The germline V and J ends were trimmed by 1 base and 3 bases, with 10 bases remaining between them.